The 11 T cell receptor beta chains below were found in one sample sequenced in a study of technical replicates of blood from several donors. Some clones are missing from TCRdb's copy, which holds only in-frame ones; the method was immunoSEQ multiplex PCR. The sample includes tens of thousands of clones, nearly 99% of them seen just once. The sample comprised T cells isolated from PBMCs. The receptor source for this set is a human donor in good health.

V usage is TRBV13 and J usage is TRBJ2-7, with D maybe TRBD2 (5 bases). V was shortened by 5 bases and J by 13 bases, with 18 bases between the two germline ends. The CDR3 extends over 12 amino acids. The germline V gene has CDR1 PRHDT and CDR2 FYEKMQ (reference sequence). CDR3 residues: CASSTRGRRLYF. In DNA form, the CDR3 reads TGTGCCAGCAGCACGCGAGGGCGTCGCTTATACTTC.

The gene calls are TRBV6-5 and TRBJ2-7; weak D call: TRBD2 (6 bases). The CDR3 is made up of 13 amino acids. Germline lookup yields CDR1 MNHEY and CDR2 SVGAGI. V lost 6 bases and J 3 bases, leaving 12 bases between the germline ends. For the CDR3, the DNA is TGTGCCAGCAGCCCCCGACTAGTCTACGAGCAGTACTTC. This codes for CASSPRLVYEQYF.

This chain links TRBV14 with TRBJ2-7; the match to TRBD2 covers 9 bases. Germline V lookup: CDR1 SGHDN, CDR2 FVKESK. Losses at the gene ends were 3 bases for V and 4 bases for J; bases not matched to a gene: 4. The CDR3 has 14 residues. The CDR3: CASSHGTSWYEQYF. In DNA, the CDR3 is TGTGCCAGCAGCCATGGGACTAGCTGGTACGAGCAGTACTTC.

The chain employs TRBV7-9 and TRBJ2-7, with TRBD1 identical over 9 bases. The germline V gene has CDR1 SEHNR and CDR2 FQNEAQ (reference sequence). The junction had 6 bases not matched to a gene; V was cut back by 6 bases and J by 3 bases. The CDR3 spans 14 residues. The DNA for the CDR3 is TGTGCCAGCAGTTCAGGACAGGGGTTCTACGAGCAGTACTTC. Translation gives CASSSGQGFYEQYF.

The rearrangement uses TRBV27 and TRBJ1-1; D uncertain. The CDR3 spans 13 residues. Germline V CDR1 and CDR2: MNHEY, SMNVEV (reference sequence). Between the trimmed V and J ends, which lost 6 bases and 4 bases, there was a span of 12 bases. CDR3 in amino acids: CASRGRERTEAFF. The CDR3, as DNA: TGTGCCAGCAGGGGGAGGGAACGCACTGAAGCTTTCTTT.

In its sample, this clone was seen once. This chain connects TRBV29-1 to TRBJ1-4; D may be TRBD1 (6 bases). This CDR3 has 12 amino acids. The germline V gene encodes CDR1 SQVTM and CDR2 ANQGSEA. V was clipped by 8 bases and J by 3 bases, with 10 bases between them. The CDR3 region has the DNA TGCAGCTATACAGGGTCTAATGAAAAACTGTTTTTT. This sequence encodes CSYTGSNEKLFF.

CDR3 loop: CASSRIVISGANVLTF. CDR3 in DNA: TGTGCCAGCAGCCGTATAGTCATCTCCGGGGCCAACGTCCTGACTTTC. The rearrangement uses TRBV7-2 and TRBJ2-6, with D unresolved. The CDR3 length is 16 residues. Between the trimmed V and J ends, which lost 5 bases and 4 bases, there was a span of 15 bases. Per the germline V gene, CDR1 is SGHTA and CDR2 is FQGNSA.

The chain employs TRBV6-6 and TRBJ2-1; D unclear. The CDR3 runs 14 residues. V was cut by 4 bases and J by 3 bases, with 10 bases left in between. CDR1 is MNHNY and CDR2 is SVGAGI in the germline V gene (reference sequence). For the CDR3, the DNA is TGTGCCAGCAGTTCAAAGCGCGACTACAATGAGCAGTTCTTC. It codes for CASSSKRDYNEQFF.

The rearrangement joins TRBV9 to TRBJ1-5; TRBD1 might be the D (6 bases). The CDR3 is made up of 13 amino acids. Trimming took off 4 bases at V and 5 bases at J, with 10 bases between the two ends. Germline V gene lookup returns CDR1 SGDLS and CDR2 YYNGEE. For the CDR3, the DNA is TGTGCCAGCAGCAGATCAGGGGATCAGCCCCAGCATTTT. Its translation is CASSRSGDQPQHF. The full variable domain, rest sourced from reference TRBV9 and TRBJ1-5, is DSGVTQTPKHLITATGQRVTLRCSPRSGDLSVYWYQQSLDQGLQFLIQYYNGEERAKGNILERFSAQQFPDLHSELNLSSLELGDSALYFCASSRSGDQPQHFGDGTRLSIL.

The CDR3 sequence is CASNGISGDQPQHF. The CDR3 coding sequence is TGTGCCAGCAACGGCATTAGCGGGGATCAGCCCCAGCATTTT. V gene TRBV2 combines with J gene TRBJ1-5; D is undetermined. Germline V gene lookup returns CDR1 SNHLY and CDR2 FYNNEI. CDR3 length equals 14 residues. Trimming pared 7 bases from V and 5 bases from J, leaving 15 bases between.

CDR3 nucleotide sequence: TGTGCCAGCAGCAGGACATACACCGGGGAGCTGTTTTTT. This codes for CASSRTYTGELFF. V is TRBV21-1 and J is TRBJ2-2; whether TRBD1, the table's D call, matches the DNA was not checked. TRBV21-1 represents a pseudogene. CDR3 length: 13 residues.